A selection of T cell receptor beta chains follows, all from one sample in a study of shared clonotypes between healthy human individuals. Method: immunoSEQ multiplex PCR; TCRdb's copy keeps in-frame clones and lacks some. Of about 2 million clones detected, 85% to 95% appear once; the ten largest clones hold 0.85% to 1.2%. Sequenced input: naive CD8+ T cells sorted from blood. The receptors were gathered from a man aged 18 to 30 in good health. The conserved cysteine and the conserved F or W are not part of the CDR3 here. Fields, in order: clone size, V gene, CDR3 protein. Part of the rows lack a size; the others show once, few, many or a class for expanded clones.

abundance: -; v_gene: TRBV13; CDR3aa: ASSSSQGSNSPLH
abundance: -; v_gene: TRBV30; CDR3aa: AWSPPNEQF
abundance: -; v_gene: TRBV7-9; CDR3aa: ASSSTGATEAF
abundance: -; v_gene: TRBV5-4; CDR3aa: ASSPSNGEQY
abundance: -; v_gene: TRBV11-2; CDR3aa: ASSLDQVHRGTDTQY
abundance: -; v_gene: TRBV5-1; CDR3aa: ASSGGDYGYT
abundance: -; v_gene: TRBV27; CDR3aa: ATGRDREGNQPQH
abundance: -; v_gene: TRBV27; CDR3aa: ASRKAGLAGANEQY
abundance: -; v_gene: TRBV7-6; CDR3aa: ASSLGAYTEQY
abundance: -; v_gene: TRBV7-9; CDR3aa: ASRDDPNYGYT
abundance: -; v_gene: TRBV11-2; CDR3aa: ASSLRTKRESYEQY
abundance: -; v_gene: TRBV9; CDR3aa: ASSPAGGRVEKLF
abundance: -; v_gene: TRBV6-1; CDR3aa: ASNHGQGYEQY
abundance: -; v_gene: TRBV19; CDR3aa: ASSTDLYYEQY
abundance: -; v_gene: TRBV6-6; CDR3aa: ASSRSGSGTDTQY
abundance: -; v_gene: TRBV4-1; CDR3aa: ASSPLEGGTEAF
abundance: -; v_gene: TRBV5-1; CDR3aa: ASSLGPGALDTQY
abundance: few; v_gene: TRBV6-5; CDR3aa: ASSYGGNQPQH
abundance: once; v_gene: TRBV4-3; CDR3aa: ASSQVEDREAF
abundance: -; v_gene: TRBV11-3; CDR3aa: ASSADNNEQF
abundance: -; v_gene: TRBV7-2; CDR3aa: ASSNGQEYSNQPQH
abundance: -; v_gene: TRBV5-4; CDR3aa: ASSTGQGNTIY
abundance: few; v_gene: TRBV5-1; CDR3aa: ASSQTRQLNTEAF
abundance: -; v_gene: TRBV6-1; CDR3aa: ASSLLRGGYGYT
abundance: -; v_gene: TRBV28; CDR3aa: ASRRGDSYNEQF
abundance: -; v_gene: TRBV4-1; CDR3aa: ASSQDHSNQPQH
abundance: -; v_gene: TRBV6-5; CDR3aa: ASSYSQVGEQY
abundance: once; v_gene: TRBV27; CDR3aa: ASSREGPHEQY
abundance: -; v_gene: TRBV15; CDR3aa: ATSSPENTEAF
abundance: -; v_gene: TRBV9; CDR3aa: ASSVGTSGRNEQY
abundance: -; v_gene: TRBV5-1; CDR3aa: ASSPAGSLYEQY
abundance: -; v_gene: TRBV5-1; CDR3aa: ASSLRGAGYNSPLH
abundance: -; v_gene: TRBV5-1; CDR3aa: ASRQLSGNTIY